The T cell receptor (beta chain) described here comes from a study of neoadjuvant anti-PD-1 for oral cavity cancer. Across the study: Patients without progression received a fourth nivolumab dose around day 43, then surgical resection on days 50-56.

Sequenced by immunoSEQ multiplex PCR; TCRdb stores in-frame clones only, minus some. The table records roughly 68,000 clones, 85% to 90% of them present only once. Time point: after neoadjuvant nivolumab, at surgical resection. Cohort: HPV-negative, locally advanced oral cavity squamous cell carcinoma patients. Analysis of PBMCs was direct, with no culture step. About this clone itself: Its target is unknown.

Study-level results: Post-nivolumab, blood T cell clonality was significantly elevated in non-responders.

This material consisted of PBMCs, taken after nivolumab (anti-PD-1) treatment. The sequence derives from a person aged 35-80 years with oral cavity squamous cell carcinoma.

CDR3 sequence: CASSSSGPYGYTF. The CDR3 coding sequence is TGTGCCAGCAGCTCCTCCGGACCCTATGGCTACACCTTC. The chain couples TRBV7-9 to TRBJ1-2; D is unclear. Trimming removed 4 bases from V and 4 bases from J, with 10 bases in between. This CDR3 region has 13 residues. Germline V gives CDR1 SEHNR, CDR2 FQNEAQ (reference sequence).